Sequencing of this T cell receptor beta chain was carried out in a study of cytomegalovirus exposure and HLA in healthy donors. Findings of the study overall: It was assumed in the presence/absence analyses that sequencing depth was roughly uniform across donors. Most TCR sequences showed up rarely, but some public TCRs showed up in many donors. Some 16,000 TCR beta sequences were associated with HLA alleles at 0.05 false discovery rate in a later analysis. The authors confirmed in vitro that a few CMV-associated chains were specific for CMV antigens.

V trimming: 0 bases; J trimming: 4 bases; junction bases outside the gene matches: 15. The germline V gene encodes CDR1 GTSNPN and CDR2 SVGIG (reference sequence). The CDR3 covers 18 residues. The primer mix had 60 Vbeta and 13 Jbeta primers. Libraries were prepared by immunoSEQ multiplex PCR; TCRdb keeps only in-frame clonotypes and omits some of them. The table includes 100,000 to 140,000 clones, about 81% detected once. Comment on this clone: Its cognate antigen is unknown.

The gene calls are TRBV30 and TRBJ2-1, with TRBD1 matching over 7 bases. The origin of this receptor is a man aged 30 to 39 in good health and CMV-seropositive. The sequenced sample consisted of PBMCs. The CDR3 region has the DNA TGTGCCTGGAGTGTACCCCACCGACAGGGTCCGCTTTACAATGAGCAGTTCTTC. Protein: CAWSVPHRQGPLYNEQFF.